This T cell receptor beta chain comes out of a study of T cells in localized non-small cell lung cancer (dated by TCRdb to the early 2020s). For the study in its entirety: The study analyzed T cell repertoires of 200 to 250 early-stage NSCLC patients, comparing tumors and uninvolved tumor-adjacent lungs. The cohort consisted of about 240 treatment-naive NSCLC patients whose localized lung tumors had been resected. Of the NSCLC patients, approximately 130 were male and about a hundred were female, and the mean age was roughly 61 years.

This clone appeared a single time. The antigen it binds to is not known. Base qualities are not at hand, and no much larger clone is one base apart. TCR beta CDR3 regions were sequenced from DNA using the immunoSEQ Assay. In the paper's pipeline: T cell density was computed as TCR beta template counts normalized to usable DNA estimated by amplifying housekeeping genes. The preseqR package was used to estimate richness by extrapolating to 400,000 templates for PBMC samples and to 120,000 templates for tissue samples. Clonality was defined as one minus Pielou's evenness. To identify tissue-enriched TCRs, differential abundance testing was run on productive amino-acid clonotypes with a minimum total count of 5 and an alpha of 0.1. The Jaccard Index and the Morisita Overlap Index were used to quantify repertoire overlap between compartments. TCR beta CDR3s were clustered by GLIPH together with public tetramer-defined viral CDR3s, and at least three viral sequences plus V-gene enrichment were required for viral motifs. This immuneACCESS table, as held by TCRdb, lists in-frame sequences with V and J called but not all clones. Of the missing ones, under half trace to an unresolved V gene in checked studies; the others have no known cause. The DNA gave D and trimming, while V, J and clone size come from that table. The sample includes around 83,000 clones, with roughly 90% observed a single time. More than 14% of the sample is taken by the ten largest.

The investigation overall reported the following: Because the study design was exploratory, TCR variables were selected using unadjusted p-values without false-discovery rate correction. The highest T cell clonality was observed in uninvolved tumor-adjacent lung, where clonality exceeded that of tumor, suggesting that antigenic responses were more focused in uninvolved tumor-adjacent lung. A median of roughly 56 of the top 100 tumor clones were detected in paired uninvolved adjacent lung, and 28 of these tumor clones were also found among the top 100 clones of the paired uninvolved adjacent lung. Because multi-region tumor sequencing was not done, intratumor heterogeneity could not be ruled out. Longer overall survival was associated with higher T cell density in blood, whereas shorter survival was associated with higher clonality in adjacent lung.

At diagnosis, peripheral blood, uninvolved tumor-adjacent lung and tumor were collected and were preserved as a mix of fresh-frozen and FFPE material. For TCR repertoire profiling, blood samples were analyzed as peripheral blood mononuclear cells. Sequencing used peripheral blood, obtained before any cancer treatment. The TCR sequence derives from a man aged 35 to 69 with stage I squamous cell lung carcinoma.

This receptor carries the CDR3 CASNTDRGDTDTQYF. The nucleotides are TGTGCCAGCAATACGGACAGGGGGGACACAGATACGCAGTATTTT. The V and J genes are TRBV7-9 and TRBJ2-3; 10 of the junction bases match TRBD1. Unmatched junction bases come to 6, with V trimmed by 7 bases and J by 2 bases. The germline V gene encodes CDR1 SEHNR and CDR2 FQNEAQ (reference sequence). Its CDR3 holds 15 amino acids, cysteine through phenylalanine. Only the CDR3 DNA is retained, 45 bases long and in frame from the first base.